One sample yielded the 2 T cell receptor beta chains listed below, sequenced in a study of OX40 agonist ivuxolimab in advanced cancers. Sequenced by immunoSEQ multiplex PCR; TCRdb stores in-frame clones only, minus some. The sample shows 76,000 or so clones, 85% to 95% of them seen only once. Sequences were derived from CD4+ or CD8+ T cells sorted from blood, sampled in a trial of the OX40 agonist ivuxolimab. All receptors derive from an adult with an advanced solid tumor such as melanoma, head and neck, liver or kidney cancer.

V gene TRBV5-1 combines with J gene TRBJ2-5; 9 nucleotides line up with TRBD1. The end of the DNA aligns better with TRBJ2-7, so the J call may be wrong. Germline values: CDR1 SGHRS, CDR2 YFSETQ. The CDR3 covers 14 residues. This CDR3 is CASSTGTGLYEQYF. Here the CDR3 DNA reads TGCGCCAGTTCAACCGGGACAGGGCTCTACGAGCAGTACTTC.

The V gene is TRBV29-1, the J gene TRBJ1-2, with D possibly being TRBD1 (5 bases). CDR3 length: 16 residues. In germline, CDR1 is SQVTM, CDR2 ANQGSEA. The germline V and J ends were trimmed by 2 bases and 3 bases, with 19 bases remaining between them. Here the CDR3 DNA reads TGCAGCGTTGAATTATTGGTCAACAGGCGGGACTATGGCTACACCTTC. Translation gives CSVELLVNRRDYGYTF.